The 29 T cell receptor beta chains presented below share a single source sample, sequenced in a study of T cells after yellow fever vaccination (dated by TCRdb to about 2019). The receptor library was made with 5' RACE. Instrument used: Illumina NovaSeq 6000. TCRdb reran the public reads through fastp at Q25 and MiXCR, keeping productive beta chains. Records with the same CDR3 protein are collapsed into one entry carrying the most frequent genes and DNA. The sample includes roughly 330,000 distinct CDR3 sequences, with approximately 4% observed a single time. The top ten constitute 20% to 30% of the sample. Reading the label with the study, this specimen's treatment or condition is: live attenuated yellow fever vaccine strain. Material: PBMCs, obtained 5 days after the yellow fever booster vaccination. The origin of the receptors is a man between 18 and 35 years old who received the YFV17D yellow fever vaccine.

The J gene is TRBJ1-1, the V gene TRBV11-2, with D perhaps matching TRBD1 (6 bases). Germline V gene sequence: CDR1 SGHAT, CDR2 FQNNGV. Trimming stripped 3 bases from V and 6 bases from J, with 17 bases between. This CDR3 comprises 15 residues. CDR3 in DNA: TGTGCCAGCAGCTTGAGGTCCCTGGGGGCCCCTGAAGCTTTCTTT. This gives the protein CASSLRSLGAPEAFF.

The rearrangement joins TRBV4-2 to TRBJ2-2, with D perhaps TRBD2 (7 bases). Germline CDR1 is LGHNA and CDR2 is YNFKEQ. The CDR3 is 16 amino acids. The ends were cut back, 6 bases at V and 0 bases at J, with 14 bases in the middle. CDR3 nucleotides: TGTGCCAGCAGATTGGGGGCGGGGGCGAACACCGGGGAGCTGTTTTTT. This sequence encodes CASRLGAGANTGELFF.

This chain uses TRBV19 with TRBJ2-3; D gene ambiguous. Trimming stripped 7 bases from V and 6 bases from J, with 14 bases between. Per the germline V gene, CDR1 is LNHDA and CDR2 is SQIVND (reference sequence). The CDR3 sequence is 13 residues long. The CDR3 nucleotides are TGTGCCAGTAACCCCTGGACCGGGGATACGCAGTATTTT. It codes for CASNPWTGDTQYF.

The sample holds a few counts of this clonotype. The chain carries TRBV30 and TRBJ2-7; a weak D match, TRBD2 (6 bases). Germline CDR1 GTSNPN, CDR2 SVGIG (reference sequence). Trimming stripped 5 bases from V and 3 bases from J, with 11 bases between. CDR3 length equals 12 residues. Here the CDR3 reads CAWAIGSYEQYF. The CDR3 DNA reads TGTGCCTGGGCAATCGGGAGCTACGAGCAGTACTTC.

This clonotype was counted a few times. This chain connects TRBV7-2 to TRBJ1-4; no definite D call. Looked up from germline, CDR1 is SGHTA and CDR2 is FQGNSA. The CDR3 contains 15 residues. V shed 5 bases and J shed 6 bases, with 16 bases lying between them. DNA of the CDR3: TGTGCCAGCAGCCCCCAGGCAGGCACCCATGAAAAACTGTTTTTT. It specifies CASSPQAGTHEKLFF.

This rearrangement joins TRBV20-1 to TRBJ1-2, with D perhaps matching TRBD1 (5 bases). The length of the CDR3 is 16 residues. Deletions cut 3 bases from V and 7 bases from J, with 24 bases between. Germline assignment: CDR1 DFQATT and CDR2 SNEGSKA (reference sequence). The CDR3 reads CSASSRSLTDRRGYTF. For the CDR3, the DNA is TGCAGTGCTAGTTCGCGGAGCCTGACAGACCGCCGTGGCTACACCTTC.

This chain connects TRBV4-2 to TRBJ2-2; TRBD2 is a possible D gene (6 bases). Trimming shortened V by 0 bases and J by 6 bases, and 20 bases separated the two germline ends. The CDR3 is 18 amino acids. Germline V gives CDR1 LGHNA, CDR2 YNFKEQ. CDR3 residues: CASSQDLLDYHLAGELFF. In DNA form, the CDR3 reads TGTGCCAGCAGCCAAGATCTTCTGGACTACCATCTCGCCGGGGAGCTGTTTTTT.

This clonotype appeared many times. V is TRBV19 and J is TRBJ2-2; D is ambiguous. The V and J ends lost 1 base and 5 bases respectively, with 2 bases between them. Germline V CDR1 and CDR2: LNHDA, SQIVND (reference sequence). This CDR3 is 12 amino acids long. CDR3 DNA sequence: TGTGCCAGTAGTATAGGGACCGGGGAGCTGTTTTTT. Residues: CASSIGTGELFF.

This clonotype has just a few counts. This chain connects TRBV6-2 or TRBV6-3 to TRBJ1-3; D is perhaps TRBD1 (5 bases). Trimming took off 4 bases at V and 0 bases at J, with 10 bases between the two ends. This CDR3 contains 15 residues. Germline-derived CDR1 and CDR2 are MNHEY and SVGEGT. The CDR3 reads CASSFRQSSGNTIYF. The DNA of the CDR3 is TGTGCCAGCAGTTTCCGACAGAGCTCTGGAAACACCATATATTTT.

Only a few counts were recorded for this clonotype. The chain has TRBV4-3 and TRBJ2-1, with D unresolved. The CDR3 runs 13 residues. In germline, CDR1 is LGHNA, CDR2 YSLEER. The ends were cut back, 4 bases at V and 3 bases at J, with 7 bases in the middle. CDR3 sequence: CASSPDDYNEQFF. The DNA for the CDR3 is TGCGCCAGCAGCCCGGACGACTACAATGAGCAGTTCTTC.

This clonotype has a count of ten or more. The V and J genes are TRBV4-3 and TRBJ1-1; D unclear. The CDR3 is 15 residues long. Germline V CDR1 and CDR2: LGHNA, YSLEER. Trimming took off 0 bases at V and 0 bases at J, with 8 bases between the two ends. Here the CDR3 reads CASSQDGQLNTEAFF. Here the CDR3 DNA reads TGCGCCAGCAGCCAAGATGGGCAGCTGAACACTGAAGCTTTCTTT.

This clonotype turned up a few times. The chain recombines TRBV5-4 with TRBJ2-7, with D hard to call. V lost 0 bases and J lost 2, with 9 bases in between. The CDR3 extends over 14 amino acids. Germline V gene data show CDR1 as SGHNT and CDR2 as YYREEE (reference sequence). The CDR3 here is CASSLGGSPYEQYV. DNA for the CDR3: TGTGCCAGCAGCTTGGGGGGTAGTCCCTACGAGCAGTACGTC.

V and J are TRBV4-3 and TRBJ2-3; a weak D match, TRBD2 (6 bases). Trimming shortened V by 3 bases and J by 0 bases, and 19 bases separated the two germline ends. The V gene's germline CDR1 is LGHNA and CDR2 YSLEER. The CDR3 extends over 18 amino acids. As DNA, the CDR3 is TGCGCCAGCAGCCATCGGGACTTCTTGGCGCCTAGCACAGATACGCAGTATTTT. Amino acid sequence: CASSHRDFLAPSTDTQYF.

This clonotype has just a few counts. The V and J genes are TRBV5-1 and TRBJ1-5, with D perhaps TRBD1 (6 bases). V was cut by 4 bases and J by 3 bases, with 14 bases left in between. This CDR3 is built from 15 residues. Germline lookup yields CDR1 SGHRS and CDR2 YFSETQ. The CDR3 DNA sequence: TGCGCCAGCAGCCTTTCTGCAGGGGACAATCAGCCCCAGCATTTT. Residues: CASSLSAGDNQPQHF.

This clonotype has at least ten counts. The chain has TRBV7-9 and TRBJ1-2, with D unresolved. Germline lookup yields CDR1 SEHNR and CDR2 FQNEAQ (reference sequence). Trimming took off 10 bases at V and 6 bases at J, with 6 bases between the two ends. The CDR3 is 9 residues long. The CDR3 region has the DNA TGTGCCATAGACGATGGCTACACCTTC. It yields the protein CAIDDGYTF.

This clonotype was seen ten or more times. J is TRBJ2-1 and V is TRBV9, with 8 bases matching TRBD1. The length of the CDR3 is 14 residues. Looked up from germline, CDR1 is SGDLS and CDR2 is YYNGEE. V was pared by 4 bases and J by 3 bases, with 3 bases of the junction left unmatched. This chain's CDR3 is CASSSGQVYNEQFF. The CDR3 DNA sequence: TGTGCCAGCAGCTCGGGACAGGTCTACAATGAGCAGTTCTTC.

The chain has TRBV3-2 and TRBJ2-7; the table names TRBD1, a call not compared with the DNA. TRBV3-2 is a pseudogene locus. This CDR3 has 14 amino acids. CDR3 nucleotides: TGTGCCAGCAGCAGAGGCGACAGGGCCTACGAGCAGTACGTC. This encodes CASSRGDRAYEQYV.

The genes are TRBV3-1 and TRBJ2-5; weak D call: TRBD2 (6 bases). CDR3 length: 15 amino acids. CDR1 LGHDT and CDR2 YNNKEL come from the germline V gene (reference sequence). Trimming took off 1 base at V and 6 bases at J, with 15 bases between the two ends. CDR3 sequence: CASSQGGTAPQTQYF. CDR3 bases: TGTGCCAGCAGCCAAGGGGGGACTGCCCCCCAGACCCAGTACTTC.

In this sample, this clonotype turned up a few times. At one of its ends the junction is not consistent with the germline gene, which may arise from a read error. The chain employs TRBV5-1 and TRBJ2-2; D not resolved. CDR1 and CDR2 from the germline V gene are SGHRS and YFSETQ. This CDR3 contains 14 residues. CDR3 DNA sequence: TGCGCCAGCAGCCCCCCGACCTACACGGGGGAGCTGTTTTTT. Its protein is CASSPPTYTGELFF.

This clonotype was detected a few times. This chain connects TRBV5-4 to TRBJ2-4; D is undetermined. Trimming took 0 bases from V and 9 from J, leaving 4 bases between them. Looked up from germline, CDR1 is SGHNT and CDR2 is YYREEE (reference sequence). CDR3 length equals 11 residues. The CDR3 coding sequence is TGTGCCAGCAGCTTGGTGGGCATTCAGTACTTC. It translates to CASSLVGIQYF.

V gene TRBV9 combines with J gene TRBJ2-3; D not certain. Germline V lookup: CDR1 SGDLS, CDR2 YYNGEE. CDR3 length: 15 amino acids. The V and J ends lost 1 base and 3 bases respectively, with 12 bases between them. The CDR3 loop reads CASSVSKGRTDTQYF. The CDR3 DNA reads TGTGCCAGCAGCGTAAGTAAAGGGCGGACAGATACGCAGTATTTT.

This clonotype turned up a few times. V is TRBV6-6 and J is TRBJ1-3; D gene ambiguous. Germline V gene data show CDR1 as MNHNY and CDR2 as SVGAGI (reference sequence). The CDR3 sequence is 11 residues long. The CDR3: CATSSGNTIYF. Here the CDR3 DNA reads TGTGCGACCTCCTCTGGAAACACCATATATTTT.

This clonotype has a handful of counts. The rearrangement uses TRBV19 and TRBJ1-4; tentatively, D is TRBD1 (5 bases). The V gene lost 6 bases and the J gene lost 0 bases, with 14 bases spanning the gap. Germline assignment: CDR1 LNHDA and CDR2 SQIVND (reference sequence). This CDR3 has 16 amino acids. In nucleotides, the CDR3 is TGTGCCAGTAGACATTCAGAGACAGCAACTAATGAAAAACTGTTTTTT. It codes for CASRHSETATNEKLFF.

This clonotype showed up just a few times. The chain carries TRBV5-6 and TRBJ2-3; D gene ambiguous. From germline, CDR1 is SGHDT and CDR2 YYEEEE. The CDR3 has 13 residues. Trimming took 4 bases from V and 5 from J, leaving 11 bases between them. CDR3 sequence (DNA): TGTGCCAGCAGCGGAGACGAGCGAGATACGCAGTATTTT. The encoded protein is CASSGDERDTQYF.

This clonotype was seen repeatedly, ten times or more. J is TRBJ2-1 and V is TRBV7-8; possible D gene TRBD2, 7 bases. Germline CDR1 is SGHVS and CDR2 is FQNEAQ. This CDR3 has 16 amino acids. V was trimmed by 5 bases and J by 6 bases, leaving 20 bases between them. The CDR3 loop is CASSPVFGGRRNEQFF. CDR3 nucleotide sequence: TGTGCCAGCAGCCCTGTATTCGGGGGGCGCCGCAATGAGCAGTTCTTC.

This clonotype was detected a few times. The chain carries TRBV4-3 and TRBJ1-6; 9 bases line up with TRBD1. In germline, CDR1 is LGHNA, CDR2 YSLEER. The V and J ends lost 5 bases and 9 bases, in that order; junction bases with no gene match: 5. CDR3 length: 14 residues. CDR3 residues: CASSDRGEGSPLHF. The CDR3 region has the DNA TGCGCCAGCAGCGACAGGGGGGAGGGTTCACCCCTCCACTTT.

This clonotype was found a few times. The chain joins TRBV12-3 or TRBV12-4 to TRBJ2-3; no reliable D call. CDR3 length equals 14 residues. V was cut by 8 bases and J by 0 bases, with 12 bases left in between. For the CDR3, the DNA is TGTGCCAGCCGAACGTTTTCTAGCACAGATACGCAGTATTTT. Its translation: CASRTFSSTDTQYF.

The chain combines TRBV30 with TRBJ1-1; tentative D call: TRBD1 (5 bases). The CDR3 has 11 residues. Germline assignment: CDR1 GTSNPN and CDR2 SVGIG (reference sequence). The V gene lost 8 bases and the J gene lost 1 base, with 8 bases spanning the gap. CDR3 amino acids: CAGARNTEAFF. DNA of the CDR3: TGTGCCGGGGCACGGAACACTGAAGCTTTCTTT.

The table lists this clonotype with a few counts. The V gene is TRBV6-5, the J gene TRBJ2-1, with D perhaps matching TRBD1 (6 bases). CDR1 is MNHEY and CDR2 is SVGAGI in the germline V gene. This CDR3 spans 15 amino acids. The V end lost 3 bases, the J end lost 2 bases, and 11 bases lay between the germline ends. CDR3 amino acids: CASSYVSGAYNEQFF. CDR3 in DNA: TGTGCCAGCAGTTATGTATCAGGGGCCTACAATGAGCAGTTCTTC.